This TCR beta chain stems from a study of blood T cell repertoires in COVID-19. Study-wide context: Sites in the United States, Italy and Spain provided acute and convalescent COVID-19 samples. From T cells, B-cell-depleted T cells, or PBMCs came the material, which was cDNA or gDNA.

Trimming took off 10 bases at V and 0 bases at J, with 13 bases between the two ends. The CDR3 is made up of 14 amino acids. Germline V CDR1 and CDR2: MNHEY, SVGAGI. Per the original data handling: Researchers report that nucleated cell counts were estimated from reference gene primer amplification. The data were produced by immunoSEQ multiplex PCR, yet TCRdb's version contains in-frame clones alone and is incomplete. Clonal size and the V and J genes are those of that table, whereas D and trimming came from the DNA. The repertoire consists of nearly 15,000 clones, with around 90% occurring once and the leading ten covering roughly 2.8%.

V gene TRBV6-5 combines with J gene TRBJ1-5; D is undetermined. This clonotype originated in a human donor in a cohort sampled during active COVID-19. The sequencing sample was made of peripheral blood. CDR3 bases: TGTGCCATTCACCCGGGAGATAGCAATCAGCCCCAGCATTTT. Amino acids: CAIHPGDSNQPQHF.